These 4 T cell receptor beta chains originate from one sample sequenced in a study of CD8 T cells in Susac syndrome. An input of about 0.5 to 1 ug of RNA was subjected to reverse transcription using random hexamers. Each CDR3 protein gets one entry after TCRdb re-called the immunoSEQ multiplex PCR reads with MiXCR. Here the sample spans 150,000 to 250,000 distinct CDR3 sequences, 90% to 95% being singletons. The sample comprised CD4+ T cells from PBMCs. The receptor source for this set is a human donor with multiple sclerosis.

This clonotype appeared a single time. The chain recombines TRBV3-1 with TRBJ1-6, with D unresolved. The germline CDR1 and CDR2 sequences are LGHDT and YNNKEL (reference sequence). This CDR3 spans 12 amino acids. Trimming stripped 4 bases from V and 14 bases from J, with 12 bases between. The CDR3 spells CASSPGPLSLHF. CDR3 in DNA: TGTGCCAGCAGCCCCGGGCCTCTGTCCCTCCACTTT.

The V gene is TRBV7-9, the J gene TRBJ2-5; D remains unclear. The length of the CDR3 is 13 residues. V lost 2 bases, J lost 5 bases, and 9 bases lay in between. Germline V gene lookup returns CDR1 SEHNR and CDR2 FQNEAQ (reference sequence). In nucleotides, the CDR3 is TGTGCCAGCAGCTTATATCCCAGGGAGACCCAGTACTTC. Protein sequence: CASSLYPRETQYF.

The chain combines TRBV6-4 with TRBJ1-2; D not certain. The V gene lost 3 bases and the J gene lost 5 bases, with 10 bases spanning the gap. The CDR3 has 13 residues. Germline V gene data show CDR1 as MRHNA and CDR2 as SNTAGT. The CDR3 reads CASSEGFGYGYTF. CDR3 bases: TGTGCCAGCAGTGAGGGGTTCGGTTATGGCTACACCTTC.

The sample holds one count of this clonotype. The chain has TRBV4-2 and TRBJ1-1; maybe TRBD1 (5 bases). This CDR3 contains 16 residues. Trimming took 1 base from V and 4 from J, leaving 16 bases between them. Per the germline V gene, CDR1 is LGHNA and CDR2 is YNFKEQ. The CDR3 protein is CASSQGSGGGGTEAFF. CDR3 DNA sequence: TGTGCCAGCAGCCAAGGGTCGGGGGGAGGAGGCACTGAAGCTTTCTTT.